This passage covers 30 T cell receptor beta chains from one sample sequenced in a study of spatial heterogeneity in lung cancer. General observations from the study: The number of expanded tumor alpha and beta chains correlated with mutation number.

Time point: sample taken at primary tumor resection. Via MiXCR, TCRdb re-called the 5' RACE reads, giving one row per CDR3 protein. The table records thousands of distinct CDR3 sequences, just over 15% of them present only once. These receptors' targets are unknown. The sequencing used lung tumor tissue, collected at surgery. The source is a female donor with early-stage non-small cell lung cancer.

Sample share makes this clonotype large. This sequence joins TRBV2 and TRBJ2-7; D ambiguous. The CDR3 is 11 amino acids. The V gene's germline CDR1 is SNHLY and CDR2 FYNNEI. Trimming left V 6 bases short and J 4 bases short, with 7 bases between. Here the CDR3 DNA reads TGTGCCAGCAGATTGGAGTACGAGCAGTACTTC. This encodes CASRLEYEQYF.

This clonotype is categorized as medium-sized (0.01 to 0.1%). The V call is TRBV4-1, the J call TRBJ2-5; D perhaps matches TRBD2 (7 bases). The germline V gene has CDR1 MGHRA and CDR2 YSYEKL. There are 15 residues in the CDR3. Between the trimmed V and J ends, which lost 4 bases and 1 base, there was a span of 13 bases. The CDR3 nucleotides read TGCGCCAGCAGCCGAGACGGGGGGCGCCAAGAGACCCAGTACTTC. As protein: CASSRDGGRQETQYF.

This clonotype was seen ten or more times. The chain recombines TRBV20-1 with TRBJ2-1, with 7 bases fitting TRBD2. Germline V lookup: CDR1 DFQATT, CDR2 SNEGSKA (reference sequence). Trimming at V came to 5 bases and at J to 6 bases, leaving 4 bases not matched to a gene. The CDR3 is 12 residues long. CDR3 sequence reads: CSAAGTTNEQFF. The CDR3 region has the DNA TGCAGTGCTGCAGGGACTACCAATGAGCAGTTCTTC.

This clonotype was seen repeatedly, ten times or more. The chain is built from TRBV15 and TRBJ2-1, with a possible D match to TRBD1 (5 bases). Germline CDR1 reads LNHNV; CDR2 reads YYDKDF (reference sequence). The CDR3 runs 15 residues. Trimming took 0 bases from V and 8 from J, leaving 14 bases between them. CDR3 coding DNA: TGTGCCACCAGCAGAGATAATAGGGGTATCGATGAGCAGTTCTTC. This codes for CATSRDNRGIDEQFF.

The chain employs TRBV20-1 and TRBJ2-1, with 7 nucleotides matching TRBD2. The CDR3 has 18 amino acids. Trimming at V came to 6 bases and at J to 3 bases, leaving 20 bases not matched to a gene. Germline loops: CDR1 DFQATT, CDR2 SNEGSKA (reference sequence). CDR3 in DNA: TGCAGTGCGATTGGACTAGACCAAACCATTTCCCTCTACAATGAGCAGTTCTTC. Its protein is CSAIGLDQTISLYNEQFF.

Relative to its sample, this clonotype is large. The chain carries TRBV2 and TRBJ1-4; D not certain. Trimming took off 6 bases at V and 8 bases at J, with 7 bases between the two ends. The CDR3 is made up of 11 amino acids. Germline V gives CDR1 SNHLY, CDR2 FYNNEI. The chain's CDR3 is CASRTYEKLFF. As DNA, the CDR3 is TGTGCCAGCAGGACCTACGAAAAACTGTTTTTT.

This chain joins TRBV7-8 and TRBJ1-2, with a weak D call TRBD1 (5 bases). V was shortened by 2 bases and J by 1 base, with 11 bases between the two germline ends. Germline lookup yields CDR1 SGHVS and CDR2 FQNEAQ. CDR3 length equals 15 residues. CDR3 nucleotides: TGTGCCAGCAGCTTATATGACAGAATTAACTATGGCTACACCTTC. It is translated as CASSLYDRINYGYTF.

This clonotype is large by share. V gene TRBV5-1 combines with J gene TRBJ1-4; 8 bases line up with TRBD1. CDR3 length equals 14 residues. The ends lost 4 bases at V and 8 bases at J; junction bases unmatched: 7. Germline CDR1 is SGHRS and CDR2 is YFSETQ. For the CDR3, the DNA is TGCGCCAGCAGCACCGGACAGGGTCAAGAAAAACTGTTTTTT. It yields the protein CASSTGQGQEKLFF.

This clonotype is labeled as medium-sized. V gene TRBV4-2 combines with J gene TRBJ2-1, with D perhaps matching TRBD2 (6 bases). V was pared by 1 base and J by 0 bases, with 16 bases between. Germline V gene sequence: CDR1 LGHNA, CDR2 YNFKEQ. This CDR3 spans 18 amino acids. In DNA, the CDR3 is TGTGCCAGCAGCCAAGGGCTGGGGGGTTTCTTCTCCTACAATGAGCAGTTCTTC. Residues: CASSQGLGGFFSYNEQFF.

This clonotype has ten or more counts. J is TRBJ1-2 and V is TRBV12-2. TRBV12-2 is an annotated pseudogene. The CDR3 length is 14 residues. This chain's CDR3 is CASRLARGSYGYTF. Written as DNA, the CDR3 is TGTGCAAGTCGCTTAGCTCGCGGATCCTATGGCTACACCTTC.

This clonotype is categorized as medium-sized. The chain employs TRBV7-8 and TRBJ2-2; 9 bases fit TRBD2. CDR3 length equals 16 residues. Looked up from germline, CDR1 is SGHVS and CDR2 is FQNEAQ. V gave up 1 base and J gave up 6 bases; unmatched junction bases: 6. The CDR3 coding sequence is TGTGCCAGCAGCTTAGACGGCGGGGGGGCCGCCGGGGAGCTGTTTTTT. Its translation: CASSLDGGGAAGELFF.

By sample share, this clonotype is medium-sized. V usage is TRBV2 and J usage is TRBJ1-1; D gene uncertain. This CDR3 spans 11 amino acids. V was trimmed by 2 bases and J by 6 bases, leaving 4 bases between them. Germline CDR1 is SNHLY and CDR2 is FYNNEI. The CDR3 DNA is TGTGCCAGCAGTGAACTACCTGAAGCTTTCTTT. Translation: CASSELPEAFF.

This clonotype is deemed medium-sized (0.01 to 0.1%). The rearrangement joins TRBV7-2 to TRBJ2-1; 12 nucleotides match TRBD1. The V and J ends lost 4 bases and 12 bases, in that order; junction bases with no gene match: 10. CDR1 is SGHTA, CDR2 FQGNSA, per germline. This CDR3 spans 15 amino acids. CDR3 loop: CASSYAGTGGDRQFF. The CDR3 region has the DNA TGTGCCAGCAGCTACGCCGGGACAGGGGGCGATCGGCAGTTCTTC. Complete variable domain (other parts from reference TRBV7-2 and TRBJ2-1): GAGVSQSPSNKVTEKGKDVELRCDPISGHTALYWYRQSLGQGLEFLIYFQGNSAPDKSGLPSDRFSAERTGGSVSTLTIQRTQQEDSAVYLCASSYAGTGGDRQFFGPGTRLTVL.

By sample share, this clonotype is medium-sized. V and J are TRBV20-1 and TRBJ1-2; 12 bases agree with TRBD1. V lost 7 bases to trimming and J lost 5 bases; unmatched junction nucleotides: 11. The CDR3 has 15 residues. Germline CDR1 DFQATT, CDR2 SNEGSKA (reference sequence). CDR3 sequence (DNA): TGCAGTGTACGTGCCCCGGGACAGGGGGCATATGGCTACACCTTC. This translates into CSVRAPGQGAYGYTF.

By its share, this clonotype is medium-sized. This chain links TRBV28 with TRBJ2-7, with D possibly matching TRBD1 (6 bases). This CDR3 is built from 17 residues. Deletions cut 3 bases from V and 2 bases from J, with 20 bases between. Per the germline V gene, CDR1 is MDHEN and CDR2 is SYDVKM. CDR3 coding DNA: TGTGCCAGCAGTTTTCCCCCGGGACACTCAAAGGCCTACGAGCAGTACTTC. Protein sequence: CASSFPPGHSKAYEQYF.

This clonotype counts as medium-sized. The chain carries TRBV7-9 and TRBJ2-3; D is unresolved. CDR1 is SEHNR and CDR2 is FQNEAQ in the germline V gene (reference sequence). CDR3 size: 13 residues. V lost 5 bases to trimming and J lost 3 bases, with 9 bases between them. The chain's CDR3 is CASSSHGTDTQYF. The CDR3 nucleotides are TGTGCCAGCAGCAGCCATGGGACAGATACGCAGTATTTT.

This clonotype was picked up many times. The chain is built from TRBV5-8 and TRBJ2-3; 13 bases fit TRBD2. V lost 4 bases and J lost 7; bases outside the gene matches: 6. CDR3 size: 15 residues. Germline CDR1 SGHTS, CDR2 YDEGEE. The CDR3 DNA follows: TGTGCCAGCAGCGCTGGACTAGCGGGGGCGAATACGCAGTATTTT. It specifies CASSAGLAGANTQYF.

The chain carries TRBV7-8 and TRBJ1-4, with unresolved D. Germline V gene sequence: CDR1 SGHVS, CDR2 FQNEAQ. This CDR3 contains 16 residues. Between the trimmed V and J ends, which lost 0 bases and 5 bases, there was a span of 13 bases. In DNA, the CDR3 is TGTGCCAGCAGCTTAGCCGGGCAGCTTACAAATGAAAAACTGTTTTTT. Residues: CASSLAGQLTNEKLFF.

This clonotype qualifies as medium-sized. This chain connects TRBV13 to TRBJ2-5; D remains ambiguous. Per germline, CDR1 PRHDT and CDR2 FYEKMQ (reference sequence). CDR3 size: 12 residues. V lost 5 bases, J lost 4 bases, and 8 bases lay in between. For the CDR3, the DNA is TGTGCCAGCAGCACCCTGACAGAGACCCAGTACTTC. Translated, it gives CASSTLTETQYF.

This clonotype rates as medium-sized (0.01 to 0.1%). The chain recombines TRBV5-6 with TRBJ2-7, with a possible D match to TRBD2 (5 bases). Germline assignment: CDR1 SGHDT and CDR2 YYEEEE. Trimming removed 8 bases from V and 2 bases from J, with 14 bases in between. This CDR3 has 13 amino acids. For the CDR3, the DNA is TGTGCCAGTGGAATCGGAGGTCCCTACGAGCAGTACTTC. Protein: CASGIGGPYEQYF.

This clonotype ranks as medium-sized. V and J are TRBV29-1 and TRBJ2-3; D is ambiguous. The CDR3 loop spans 11 amino acids. The germline V gene has CDR1 SQVTM and CDR2 ANQGSEA. V lost 6 bases and J lost 5, with 9 bases in between. The CDR3 region has the DNA TGCAGCGTCCGGACGGGAGATACGCAGTATTTT. It is translated as CSVRTGDTQYF.

Relative to its sample, this clonotype is medium-sized. This chain uses TRBV27 with TRBJ1-6; tentative D call: TRBD1 (6 bases). The CDR3 is 14 amino acids. V was trimmed by 3 bases and J by 8 bases, leaving 11 bases between them. CDR1 is MNHEY, CDR2 SMNVEV, per germline (reference sequence). The CDR3 nucleotides are TGTGCCAGCAGTTTCCAGGGGTTGGATTCACCCCTCCACTTT. It translates to CASSFQGLDSPLHF.

This clonotype ranks as medium-sized. The chain has TRBV13 and TRBJ2-7; 9 bases are a match to TRBD1. The CDR3 length is 14 residues. Germline CDR1 is PRHDT and CDR2 is FYEKMQ (reference sequence). The junction had 2 bases not matched to a gene; V was cut back by 3 bases and J by 2 bases. CDR3 DNA: TGTGCCAGCAGCTTGTACAGGGGGCCCTACGAGCAGTACTTC. Translated: CASSLYRGPYEQYF.

By sample fraction, this clonotype is medium-sized (0.01 to 0.1%). The rearrangement joins TRBV5-1 to TRBJ2-2, with TRBD1 as a possible D gene (5 bases). The CDR3 extends over 16 amino acids. The V end was cut by 3 bases, the J end by 0 bases, with 12 bases between. In germline, CDR1 is SGHRS, CDR2 YFSETQ. CDR3 region: CASSSRSGSNTGELFF. In DNA, the CDR3 is TGCGCCAGCAGCTCCCGCTCAGGGTCGAACACCGGGGAGCTGTTTTTT.

Judged by abundance, this clonotype is medium-sized. V is TRBV5-5 and J is TRBJ1-5; D might be TRBD1 (5 bases). With 0 bases removed from V and 0 bases from J, the gap between germline ends came to 19 bases. Germline V gives CDR1 SGHKS, CDR2 YYEKEE (reference sequence). CDR3 length: 19 residues. DNA for the CDR3: TGTGCCAGCAGCTTGGCCCATGGAGGGGTTCTCTATAGCAATCAGCCCCAGCATTTT. This sequence encodes CASSLAHGGVLYSNQPQHF.

This clonotype was counted only a few times. The rearrangement links TRBV9 to TRBJ2-7, with D tentatively TRBD1 (6 bases). Trimming shortened V by 3 bases and J by 5 bases, and 15 bases separated the two germline ends. From germline, CDR1 is SGDLS and CDR2 YYNGEE. CDR3 length: 14 residues. CDR3: CASSGSQGINEQYF. The CDR3 bases are TGTGCCAGCAGCGGTTCGCAGGGGATAAACGAGCAGTACTTC.

This clonotype was counted a few times. The chain combines TRBV28 with TRBJ1-5, with D perhaps matching TRBD1 (6 bases). Germline CDR1 and CDR2: MDHEN and SYDVKM. This CDR3 is 15 amino acids long. V was cut by 3 bases and J by 4 bases, with 13 bases left in between. This CDR3 is CASSFLGAQNQPQHF. The CDR3 bases are TGTGCCAGCAGTTTCTTGGGGGCCCAAAATCAGCCCCAGCATTTT.

Judged by abundance, this clonotype is medium-sized (0.01 to 0.1%). The genes are TRBV7-9 and TRBJ2-1, with 10 bases identical to TRBD1. V shed 6 bases and J 5 bases; nucleotides not matched to a gene: 10. This CDR3 comprises 16 residues. Germline loops: CDR1 SEHNR, CDR2 FQNEAQ (reference sequence). The CDR3 loop is CASRPETGTGDNEQFF. The CDR3, as DNA: TGTGCCAGCAGGCCCGAAACCGGGACAGGGGACAATGAGCAGTTCTTC.

This clonotype qualifies as medium-sized (0.01 to 0.1%). The chain joins TRBV7-9 to TRBJ2-5; TRBD1 matches at 8 bases. This CDR3 contains 15 residues. CDR1 SEHNR and CDR2 FQNEAQ come from the germline V gene (reference sequence). V lost 3 bases to trimming and J lost 1 base; unmatched junction nucleotides: 4. This chain's CDR3 is CASSFPGTGQETQYF. The CDR3 DNA reads TGTGCCAGCAGCTTTCCCGGGACAGGCCAAGAGACCCAGTACTTC.

In its sample, this clonotype ranks as medium-sized (0.01 to 0.1%). The chain couples TRBV28 to TRBJ1-5, with 11 bases aligning to TRBD1. The CDR3 runs to 15 residues. Germline assignment: CDR1 MDHEN and CDR2 SYDVKM. V lost 6 bases to trimming and J lost 7 bases; unmatched junction nucleotides: 8. DNA of the CDR3: TGTGCCAGCAGCTTCCCGGGACAGGGGGGACAGCCCCAGCATTTT. Amino acids: CASSFPGQGGQPQHF.